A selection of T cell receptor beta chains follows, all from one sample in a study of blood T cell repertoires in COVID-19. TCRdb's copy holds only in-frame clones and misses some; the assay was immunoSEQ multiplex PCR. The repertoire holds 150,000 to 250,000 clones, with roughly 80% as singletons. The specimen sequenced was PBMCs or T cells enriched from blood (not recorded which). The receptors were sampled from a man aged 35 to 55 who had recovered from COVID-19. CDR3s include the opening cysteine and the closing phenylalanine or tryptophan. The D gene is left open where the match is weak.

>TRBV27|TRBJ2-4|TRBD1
TGTGCCAGCAGTCTAAACCAGGGACAGATTCAGTACTTC
CASSLNQGQIQYF
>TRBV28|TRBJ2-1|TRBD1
TGTGCCAGCAGTTATCGGACAGGGACGTTCTTC
CASSYRTGTFF
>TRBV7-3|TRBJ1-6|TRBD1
TGTGCCAGCAGCTCGGGACAGGCGAATTCACCCCTCCACTTT
CASSSGQANSPLHF
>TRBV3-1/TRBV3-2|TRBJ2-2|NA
TGTGCCAGCAGCCAAGATCTCCGGCAGGAGGTAACCGGGGAGCTGTTTTTT
CASSQDLRQEVTGELFF
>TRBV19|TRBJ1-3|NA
TGTGCCAGTGGCAGACAGCTTCTTCACTCTGGAAACACCATATATTTT
CASGRQLLHSGNTIYF
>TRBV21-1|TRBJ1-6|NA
TGTGCCAGCAGTCCCTTTCCGGGGTGTAATTCACCCCTCCACTTT
CASSPFPGCNSPLHF
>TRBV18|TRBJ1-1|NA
TGTGCCAGCTCACCCCCAACGAGAGATTCGGAAGCTTTCTTT
CASSPPTRDSEAFF
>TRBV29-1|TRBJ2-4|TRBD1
TGCAGCGTTGCCGACAGGGGACAAAACATTCAGTACTTC
CSVADRGQNIQYF
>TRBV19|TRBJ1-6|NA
TGTGCCAGTAGTATGGAGCAGGGCCTGAACTCACCCCTCCACTTT
CASSMEQGLNSPLHF
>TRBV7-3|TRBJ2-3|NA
TGTGCCAGCAGCTTAAACGGGAGACCCGATACGCAGTATTTT
CASSLNGRPDTQYF
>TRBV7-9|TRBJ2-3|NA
TGTGCCAGCAGCCCTCCTAGTCTTACCACAGATACGCAGTATTTT
CASSPPSLTTDTQYF